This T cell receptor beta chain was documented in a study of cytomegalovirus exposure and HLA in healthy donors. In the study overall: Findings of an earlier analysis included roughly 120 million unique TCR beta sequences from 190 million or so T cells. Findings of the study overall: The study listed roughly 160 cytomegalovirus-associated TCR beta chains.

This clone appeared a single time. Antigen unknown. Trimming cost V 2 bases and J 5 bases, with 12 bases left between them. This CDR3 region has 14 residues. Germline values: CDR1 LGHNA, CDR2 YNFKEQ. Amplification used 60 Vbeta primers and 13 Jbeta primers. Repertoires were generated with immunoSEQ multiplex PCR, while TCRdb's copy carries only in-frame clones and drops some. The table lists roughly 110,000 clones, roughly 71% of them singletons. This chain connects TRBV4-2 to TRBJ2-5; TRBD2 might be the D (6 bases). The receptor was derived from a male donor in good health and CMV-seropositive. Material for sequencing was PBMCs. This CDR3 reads CASSQPQSGETQYF. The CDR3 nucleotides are TGTGCCAGCAGCCAACCCCAAAGCGGGGAGACCCAGTACTTC.